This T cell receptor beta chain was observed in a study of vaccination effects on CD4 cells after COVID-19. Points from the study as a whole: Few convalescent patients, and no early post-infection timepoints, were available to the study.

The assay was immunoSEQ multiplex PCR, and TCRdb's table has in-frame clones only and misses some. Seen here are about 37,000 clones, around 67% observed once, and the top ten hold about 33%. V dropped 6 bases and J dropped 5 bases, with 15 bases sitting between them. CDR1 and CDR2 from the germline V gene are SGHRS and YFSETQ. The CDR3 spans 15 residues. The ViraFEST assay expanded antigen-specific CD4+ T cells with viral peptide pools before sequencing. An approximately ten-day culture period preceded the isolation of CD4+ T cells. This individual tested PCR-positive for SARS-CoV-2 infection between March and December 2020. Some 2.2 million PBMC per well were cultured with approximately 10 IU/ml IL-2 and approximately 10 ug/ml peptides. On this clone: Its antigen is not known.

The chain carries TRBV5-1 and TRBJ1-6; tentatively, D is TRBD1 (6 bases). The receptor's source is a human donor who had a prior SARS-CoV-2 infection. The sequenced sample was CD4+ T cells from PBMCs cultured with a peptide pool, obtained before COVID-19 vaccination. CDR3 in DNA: TGCGCCAGCACCGCACAGGGTTCAAATAATTCACCCCTCCACTTT. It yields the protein CASTAQGSNNSPLHF.